The 28 T cell receptor beta chains listed next were all sequenced from one sample in a study of blood T cell repertoires in COVID-19. Sequencing used immunoSEQ multiplex PCR; TCRdb keeps in-frame clones, though not all of them. The table includes roughly 250,000 clones, approximately 83% detected once. Sequenced material: peripheral blood. Every receptor here comes from an older person with COVID-19, enrolled during active disease.

The chain joins TRBV28 to TRBJ2-5; 8 nucleotides align to TRBD2. CDR1 is MDHEN and CDR2 is SYDVKM in the germline V gene. The V and J ends lost 6 bases and 5 bases, in that order; junction bases with no gene match: 8. The CDR3 runs 14 residues. The CDR3 bases are TGTGCCAGCAGAAACGGGGGGGGCTCGGAGACCCAGTACTTC. Amino acid sequence: CASRNGGGSETQYF.

V and J are TRBV28 and TRBJ2-3; TRBD2 agrees at 7 bases. Trimming took 8 bases from V and 4 from J; bases not matched to a gene: 9. The CDR3 contains 14 residues. Germline V gene data show CDR1 as MDHEN and CDR2 as SYDVKM. This chain's CDR3 is CASGVWGGADTQYF. For the CDR3, the DNA is TGTGCCAGCGGTGTGTGGGGGGGGGCAGATACGCAGTATTTT.

J is TRBJ1-5 and V is TRBV18; 8 bases align to TRBD1. V gave up 5 bases and J gave up 5 bases; unmatched junction bases: 5. The CDR3 is made up of 14 amino acids. Germline V lookup: CDR1 KGHSH, CDR2 LQKENI. This CDR3 is CASSSDREHQPQHF. Here the CDR3 DNA reads TGTGCCAGCTCATCGGACAGGGAGCATCAGCCCCAGCATTTT.

The V call is TRBV15, the J call TRBJ1-4, with D perhaps matching TRBD1 (6 bases). CDR1 is LNHNV and CDR2 is YYDKDF in the germline V gene (reference sequence). This CDR3 region has 15 residues. Trimming left V 5 bases short and J 4 bases short, with 14 bases between. CDR3 nucleotide sequence: TGTGCCACCAGCGGCGGGGGCGTCAGTAATGAAAAACTGTTTTTT. The encoded protein is CATSGGGVSNEKLFF.

This rearrangement joins TRBV28 to TRBJ2-7; the D is unclear. The CDR3 covers 13 residues. CDR1 is MDHEN and CDR2 is SYDVKM in the germline V gene. Trimming took off 6 bases at V and 5 bases at J, with 14 bases between the two ends. CDR3 DNA sequence: TGTGCCAGCAGGTCCCACTTACTCAACGAGCAGTACTTC. It is translated as CASRSHLLNEQYF.

This chain's CDR3 is CATSDPTGGYGYTF. The CDR3, as DNA: TGTGCCACCAGTGATCCGACAGGGGGGTACGGCTACACCTTC. This chain links TRBV24-1 with TRBJ1-2; 9 bases agree with TRBD1. CDR1 and CDR2 from the germline V gene are KGHDR and SFDVKD. The CDR3 spans 14 residues. The ends lost 3 bases at V and 8 bases at J; junction bases unmatched: 6.

CDR3 in amino acids: CASSVEPGSNSPLHF. The CDR3 bases are TGTGCCAGCAGCGTAGAGCCAGGGTCTAATTCACCCCTCCACTTT. The chain is built from TRBV9 and TRBJ1-6, with TRBD1 as a possible D gene (5 bases). V lost 0 bases, J lost 6 bases, and 10 bases lay in between. This CDR3 has 15 amino acids. The germline gives CDR1 SGDLS, CDR2 YYNGEE.

In its sample, this clone was seen once. The DNA for the CDR3 is TGTGCCAGCAGCTCGGGGACAGGGGTACGCAGCAATCAGCCCCAGCATTTT. This translates into CASSSGTGVRSNQPQHF. This chain uses TRBV7-9 with TRBJ1-5, with 10 nucleotides matching TRBD1. V was pared by 4 bases and J by 1 base, with 7 bases of the junction left unmatched. Germline lookup yields CDR1 SEHNR and CDR2 FQNEAQ (reference sequence). CDR3 length equals 17 residues.

The CDR3 DNA reads as TGTGCCAGCAGTCTGACAGGGGGCATCTCTTTCTTT. This translates into CASSLTGGISFF. This rearrangement joins TRBV5-4 to TRBJ1-1, with 10 bases fitting TRBD1. Germline CDR1 is SGHNT and CDR2 is YYREEE (reference sequence). The length of the CDR3 is 12 residues. The ends lost 5 bases at V and 12 bases at J; junction bases unmatched: 7.

The chain employs TRBV4-3 and TRBJ1-2; no clear D gene. Germline V gene lookup returns CDR1 LGHNA and CDR2 YSLEER. The CDR3 spans 14 residues. The V and J ends lost 1 base and 4 bases respectively, with 10 bases between them. The CDR3 is CASSQGIASYGYTF. Written as DNA, the CDR3 is TGCGCCAGCAGCCAAGGGATTGCTAGCTATGGCTACACCTTC.

J is TRBJ1-2 and V is TRBV15, with D possibly matching TRBD1 (6 bases). The germline V gene has CDR1 LNHNV and CDR2 YYDKDF (reference sequence). The CDR3 sequence is 14 residues long. V was cut by 3 bases and J by 8 bases, with 16 bases left in between. The CDR3 reads CATSSTGNYVGYTF. CDR3 bases: TGTGCCACCAGCAGTACAGGGAACTATGTGGGCTACACCTTC. Filled out from reference TRBV15 and TRBJ1-2, the complete variable domain reads DAMVIQNPRYQVTQFGKPVTLSCSQTLNHNVMYWYQQKSSQAPKLLFHYYDKDFNNEADTPDNFQSRRPNTSFCFLDIRSPGLGDTAMYLCATSSTGNYVGYTFGSGTRLTVV.

V usage is TRBV10-3 and J usage is TRBJ1-4; TRBD1 matches at 7 bases. CDR3 size: 16 residues. J lost 3 bases, V lost 0 bases, and 4 bases had no gene match. Germline loops: CDR1 ENHRY, CDR2 SYGVKD. The CDR3 DNA follows: TGTGCCATCAGTGAGTCGACCGGGACAGCTAATGAAAAACTGTTTTTT. Protein product: CAISESTGTANEKLFF.

V is TRBV9 and J is TRBJ1-6; D possibly corresponds to TRBD1 (5 bases). Trimming left V 3 bases short and J 5 bases short, with 12 bases between. The length of the CDR3 is 15 residues. CDR1 is SGDLS and CDR2 is YYNGEE in the germline V gene. This chain's CDR3 is CASSETEENNSPLHF. In DNA form, the CDR3 reads TGTGCCAGCAGCGAGACAGAGGAAAATAATTCACCCCTCCACTTT.

DNA of the CDR3: TGTGCCAGCTCTCCTAGCGGGGGGGCGGTGGATGAGCAGTTCTTC. Protein product: CASSPSGGAVDEQFF. This chain uses TRBV7-2 with TRBJ2-1; TRBD2 agrees at 12 bases. V shed 8 bases, J shed 8 bases, and the junction held 10 bases outside the gene matches. The CDR3 runs to 15 residues. CDR1 and CDR2 (germline): SGHTA, FQGNSA.

V and J are TRBV29-1 and TRBJ2-2; D is undetermined. This CDR3 region has 12 residues. Trimming cost V 4 bases and J 4 bases, with 7 bases left between them. Germline CDR1 SQVTM, CDR2 ANQGSEA. CDR3 sequence (DNA): TGCAGCGTTGGTAGCAGCACCGGGGAGCTGTTTTTT. This encodes CSVGSSTGELFF.

This clone was recorded only once. This rearrangement joins TRBV6-4 to TRBJ1-3, with TRBD1 matching 10 bases. The J segment lost 3 bases and the V segment lost 3 bases, leaving 5 bases of the junction unmatched. The CDR3 has 16 amino acids. Germline CDR1 MRHNA, CDR2 SNTAGT. The chain's CDR3 is CASSETGQGYGNTIYF. DNA for the CDR3: TGTGCCAGCAGTGAAACGGGACAGGGGTATGGAAACACCATATATTTT.

V gene TRBV6-5 combines with J gene TRBJ2-3, with D perhaps matching TRBD1 (5 bases). The V and J ends lost 8 bases and 1 base respectively, with 10 bases between them. This CDR3 spans 13 amino acids. Looked up from germline, CDR1 is MNHEY and CDR2 is SVGAGI. The CDR3 DNA is TGTGCCAGCCAGGAAGGGGGCACAGATACGCAGTATTTT. Translating it yields CASQEGGTDTQYF.

The genes are TRBV6-5 and TRBJ2-1; 7 bases map to TRBD2. Trimming at V came to 6 bases and at J to 6 bases, leaving 5 bases not matched to a gene. In germline, CDR1 is MNHEY, CDR2 SVGAGI. The CDR3 covers 13 residues. CDR3 in amino acids: CASRALAANEQFF. CDR3 DNA sequence: TGTGCCAGCAGGGCTCTAGCGGCCAATGAGCAGTTCTTC.

The chain couples TRBV6-5 to TRBJ1-6, with TRBD1 identical over 8 bases. The CDR3 is 15 residues long. Trimming cost V 0 bases and J 6 bases; bases outside gene matches: 1. From germline, CDR1 is MNHEY and CDR2 SVGAGI. CDR3 nucleotide sequence: TGTGCCAGCAGTTACTCGACAGGGGCTAATTCACCCCTCCACTTT. This gives the protein CASSYSTGANSPLHF.

V is TRBV19 and J is TRBJ1-1; weak D call: TRBD1 (6 bases). This CDR3 has 18 residues. V was shortened by 2 bases and J by 10 bases, with 29 bases between the two germline ends. Per the germline V gene, CDR1 is LNHDA and CDR2 is SQIVND (reference sequence). CDR3 residues: CASSILGRGGDFRVVAFF. Written as DNA, the CDR3 is TGTGCCAGTAGTATACTTGGCCGGGGGGGCGATTTCAGGGTCGTAGCTTTCTTT.

The rearrangement links TRBV9 to TRBJ1-3; 7 bases are shared with TRBD1. The germline V gene encodes CDR1 SGDLS and CDR2 YYNGEE. J was trimmed by 5 bases and V by 2 bases; bases with no gene match: 4. This CDR3 has 14 amino acids. This CDR3 is CASSVGTARNTIYF. CDR3 nucleotide sequence: TGTGCCAGCAGCGTTGGGACAGCTAGAAACACCATATATTTT.

The chain recombines TRBV27 with TRBJ2-7, with 9 bases aligning to TRBD1. The germline V gene has CDR1 MNHEY and CDR2 SMNVEV (reference sequence). The ends lost 6 bases at V and 5 bases at J; junction bases unmatched: 8. The CDR3 is 14 amino acids. CDR3 region: CASSKGQGINEQYF. The DNA for the CDR3 is TGTGCCAGCAGCAAAGGACAGGGGATAAACGAGCAGTACTTC.

V is TRBV9 and J is TRBJ1-6; 8 nucleotides agree with TRBD1. V shed 0 bases and J 10 bases; nucleotides not matched to a gene: 3. The CDR3 contains 14 residues. The V gene's germline CDR1 is SGDLS and CDR2 YYNGEE. As DNA, the CDR3 is TGTGCCAGCAGCGTAGTTGACAGGGGATCACCCCTCCACTTT. The encoded protein is CASSVVDRGSPLHF.

The chain joins TRBV7-6 to TRBJ1-6; 10 nucleotides agree with TRBD1. The CDR3 totals 16 residues. V trimming: 5 bases; J trimming: 6 bases; junction bases outside the gene matches: 7. The germline gives CDR1 SGHVS, CDR2 FNYEAQ. The CDR3 DNA sequence: TGTGCCAGCAGCCCCGGGACAGGGGAATCTAATTCACCCCTCCACTTT. Translating it yields CASSPGTGESNSPLHF.

The rearrangement uses TRBV6-6 and TRBJ1-4; TRBD1 agrees at 7 bases. The CDR3 length is 13 residues. V lost 6 bases to trimming and J lost 7 bases; unmatched junction nucleotides: 5. Germline V gives CDR1 MNHNY, CDR2 SVGAGI (reference sequence). DNA for the CDR3: TGTGCCAGCAGCACCGGGACAGCTGAAAAACTGTTTTTT. Translation: CASSTGTAEKLFF.

This clone showed up just a few times. CDR3 residues: CASSLTWTPSEKLFF. The DNA of the CDR3 is TGCGCCAGCAGCTTGACGTGGACACCGAGTGAAAAACTGTTTTTT. V usage is TRBV5-1 and J usage is TRBJ1-4; perhaps TRBD1 as D (5 bases). This CDR3 spans 15 amino acids. Between the trimmed V and J ends, which lost 1 base and 7 bases, there was a span of 14 bases. The germline CDR1 and CDR2 sequences are SGHRS and YFSETQ.

Only one count was recorded for this clone. The chain is built from TRBV6-6 and TRBJ2-2; 10 positions agree with TRBD2. The germline CDR1 and CDR2 sequences are MNHNY and SVGAGI (reference sequence). Germline trimming cut 6 bases from V and 4 bases from J; bases unmatched to any gene: 11. This CDR3 spans 17 amino acids. This CDR3 is CASRRNPGLASTGELFF. CDR3 nucleotide sequence: TGTGCCAGCAGACGAAACCCGGGACTAGCGAGCACCGGGGAGCTGTTTTTT.

The J gene is TRBJ2-3, the V gene TRBV7-2, with 8 positions matching TRBD2. The V segment lost 1 base and the J segment 2 bases; nucleotides outside the gene matches: 5. Germline lookup yields CDR1 SGHTA and CDR2 FQGNSA. The CDR3 length is 16 residues. Here the CDR3 reads CASSLVGGGYTDTQYF. In DNA form, the CDR3 reads TGTGCCAGCAGCTTAGTTGGCGGGGGGTACACAGATACGCAGTATTTT.